This T cell receptor beta chain came from a study of blood T cell repertoires in COVID-19. Study details: Spain, Italy and the United States supplied samples that represented acute and convalescent COVID-19.

The data were produced by immunoSEQ multiplex PCR, yet TCRdb's version contains in-frame clones alone and is incomplete. The table shows about 180,000 clones, with roughly nine tenths occurring only once. The CDR3 length is 15 residues. Which cohort a participant joined came from the clinical history participants gave. The TCR comes from a woman aged 40-49 years with acute COVID-19. Sequenced sample: PBMCs or T cells enriched from blood (not recorded which). The J gene is TRBJ1-4, the V gene TRBV21-1; the listed D gene, TRBD1, was not tested against the DNA. TRBV21-1 is recorded as a pseudogene. The CDR3 protein is CASRARDRPNEKLFF. The DNA for the CDR3 is TGTGCCAGCAGAGCCCGGGACAGGCCTAATGAAAAACTGTTTTTT.